This record covers a single T cell receptor beta chain. Its matching antigen is unknown. These data are taken from a study of CD8+ T cells in alopecia areata. Across the whole study: Treated patients took oral tofacitinib at 5 to 10 mg twice daily. Study-level points and caveats: With just one nonresponder, it is still uncertain whether baseline CD8+ expansion relates to response.

Sequencing relied on a cDNA template that was reverse transcribed from extracted RNA. Profiled with immunoSEQ multiplex PCR; TCRdb holds only in-frame clones, not every one. The sample includes some 170,000 clones, about 54% of them seen just once. Germline CDR1 and CDR2: SQVTM and ANQGSEA. Deletions cut 3 bases from V and 4 bases from J, with 10 bases between. The CDR3 spans 13 residues. Treatment in this sample: oral pan-JAK inhibitor, 5-10 mg twice daily. Sorting of PBMCs yielded the CD4+ and CD8+ T cells. The chain couples TRBV29-1 to TRBJ2-1; D is possibly TRBD1 or TRBD2 (5 bases each). The material sequenced was CD4+ T cells sorted from blood, taken at approximately week 56, from a patient treated with tofacitinib. The clonotype originates from a human donor with alopecia areata. The DNA of the CDR3 is TGCAGCGTTGAGGGGGTCTTGTACAATGAGCAGTTCTTC. Residues: CSVEGVLYNEQFF.